This T cell receptor (beta chain) was identified during a study of blood T cell repertoires in COVID-19. Study in general: COVID-19 samples from acute and convalescent phases originated in the United States, Italy and Spain.

In the authors' methods: The assay estimated nucleated cells by amplifying reference gene primers. Assay used: immunoSEQ multiplex PCR; TCRdb lists only in-frame clones, some missing. The V and J calls and the clone size are those of that table, but D and trimming were determined from the DNA. The repertoire consists of around 97,000 clones, with 80% to 90% occurring once and the leading ten covering about 20%. In this sample, this clone turned up a few times. Germline-derived CDR1 and CDR2 are SGHTA and FQGNSA. This CDR3 contains 14 residues. V was pared by 5 bases and J by 6 bases, with 9 bases of the junction left unmatched.

Sequencing was carried out using peripheral blood. This clonotype was obtained from a human donor in a cohort sampled during active COVID-19. The chain has TRBV7-2 and TRBJ2-7; 8 bases are a match to TRBD1. CDR3 sequence reads: CASSRRGLSFEQYF. DNA of the CDR3: TGTGCCAGCAGCCGCAGGGGGCTGAGTTTCGAGCAGTACTTC.